These 8 T cell receptor beta chains came from one sample sequenced in a study of vaccination and CD4 T cells after COVID-19. An Oncomine TCR Beta short-read assay was used to sequence the DNA from cultured CD4+ T cells. A single record per CDR3 protein comes from TCRdb applying MiXCR to the PCR reads. The data show about 4,000 distinct CDR3 sequences, approximately 16% seen once. For these TCRs, the target antigens are not known. As to treatment: roughly ten-day PBMC culture with coronavirus spike peptide pools or control peptides (ViraFEST assay). Sequenced input: CD4+ T cells from blood, cultured in vitro. The receptors come from a human donor who had recovered from COVID-19.

This clonotype is labeled medium-sized. The chain's CDR3 is CASSIPGRGIRSNTEAFF. The CDR3 bases are TGTGCCAGTAGTATCCCAGGGAGAGGCATCCGTTCGAACACTGAAGCTTTCTTT. The chain combines TRBV19 with TRBJ1-1; D is perhaps TRBD1 (5 bases). The CDR3 is made up of 18 amino acids. CDR1 LNHDA and CDR2 SQIVND come from the germline V gene (reference sequence). The V end lost 3 bases, the J end lost 1 base, and 21 bases lay between the germline ends. Supplemented by reference TRBV19 and TRBJ1-1, the full variable domain reads DGGITQSPKYLFRKEGQNVTLSCEQNLNHDAMYWYRQDPGQGLRLIYYSQIVNDFQKGDIAEGYSVSREKKESFPLTVTSAQKNPTAFYLCASSIPGRGIRSNTEAFFGQGTRLTVV.

This chain links TRBV18 with TRBJ2-3; D could derive from TRBD1 or TRBD2 (5 bases each). The CDR3 is 16 residues long. Trimming stripped 2 bases from V and 0 bases from J, with 12 bases between. Germline CDR1 and CDR2: KGHSH and LQKENI. CDR3 in amino acids: CASSPYPGPSTDTQYF. The CDR3 DNA reads TGTGCCAGCTCACCATATCCGGGACCCAGCACAGATACGCAGTATTTT.

CDR3 residues: CASSWTADTQYF. For the CDR3, the DNA is TGTGCCAGCAGTTGGACAGCAGATACGCAGTATTTT. V gene TRBV12-3 or TRBV12-4 combines with J gene TRBJ2-3, with a possible D match to TRBD1 (6 bases). Trimming removed 4 bases from V and 4 bases from J, with 6 bases in between. This CDR3 region has 12 residues.

This clonotype is medium-sized. The chain employs TRBV29-1 and TRBJ1-1, with 9 positions matching TRBD1. Germline values: CDR1 SQVTM, CDR2 ANQGSEA. There are 14 residues in the CDR3. Losses at the gene ends were 3 bases for V and 3 bases for J; bases not matched to a gene: 5. CDR3: CSVDPGQGDTEAFF. In nucleotides, the CDR3 is TGCAGCGTTGATCCGGGACAGGGAGACACTGAAGCTTTCTTT. The whole variable domain, remainder taken from reference TRBV29-1 and TRBJ1-1, is SAVISQKPSRDICQRGTSLTIQCQVDSQVTMMFWYRQQPGQSLTLIATANQGSEATYESGFVIDKFPISRPNLTFSTLTVSNMSPEDSSIYLCSVDPGQGDTEAFFGQGTRLTVV.

This clonotype is deemed medium-sized. The chain joins TRBV25-1 to TRBJ2-2; D remains ambiguous. V was trimmed by 0 bases and J by 3 bases, leaving 8 bases between them. This CDR3 is 15 amino acids long. The germline V gene has CDR1 MGHDK and CDR2 SYGVNS. The CDR3 DNA reads as TGTGCCAGCAGTGAATACGGCAGCTACACCGGGGAGCTGTTTTTT. Its translation is CASSEYGSYTGELFF.

This clonotype showed up just a few times. The chain joins TRBV2 to TRBJ1-5; maybe TRBD1 (5 bases). This CDR3 comprises 14 residues. V was pared by 5 bases and J by 3 bases, with 11 bases between. Per germline, CDR1 SNHLY and CDR2 FYNNEI. The CDR3 DNA reads TGTGCCAGCAGTTATCAGGGCCCCAATCAGCCCCAGCATTTT. Residues: CASSYQGPNQPQHF.

This clonotype has only a few counts. The rearrangement links TRBV7-2 to TRBJ2-5; either TRBD1 or TRBD2 may fit D (5 bases each). V lost 4 bases, J lost 5 bases, and 17 bases lay in between. This CDR3 has 15 amino acids. Germline V gives CDR1 SGHTA, CDR2 FQGNSA. The CDR3 coding sequence is TGTGCCAGCAGCTACCCCGGGACCCCTAGGGAGACCCAGTACTTC. It encodes CASSYPGTPRETQYF.

The V call is TRBV5-1, the J call TRBJ1-5; D perhaps matches TRBD1 (5 bases). V dropped 4 bases and J dropped 2 bases, with 13 bases sitting between them. Germline V gene data show CDR1 as SGHRS and CDR2 as YFSETQ. CDR3 length: 15 amino acids. CDR3 region: CASSPTAGGNQPQHF. The CDR3 DNA sequence: TGCGCCAGCAGCCCCACGGCGGGGGGCAATCAGCCCCAGCATTTT. Full variable domain (missing parts from reference TRBV5-1 and TRBJ1-5): KAGVTQTPRYLIKTRGQQVTLSCSPISGHRSVSWYQQTPGQGLQFLFEYFSETQRNKGNFPGRFSGRQFSNSRSEMNVSTLELGDSALYLCASSPTAGGNQPQHFGDGTRLSIL.